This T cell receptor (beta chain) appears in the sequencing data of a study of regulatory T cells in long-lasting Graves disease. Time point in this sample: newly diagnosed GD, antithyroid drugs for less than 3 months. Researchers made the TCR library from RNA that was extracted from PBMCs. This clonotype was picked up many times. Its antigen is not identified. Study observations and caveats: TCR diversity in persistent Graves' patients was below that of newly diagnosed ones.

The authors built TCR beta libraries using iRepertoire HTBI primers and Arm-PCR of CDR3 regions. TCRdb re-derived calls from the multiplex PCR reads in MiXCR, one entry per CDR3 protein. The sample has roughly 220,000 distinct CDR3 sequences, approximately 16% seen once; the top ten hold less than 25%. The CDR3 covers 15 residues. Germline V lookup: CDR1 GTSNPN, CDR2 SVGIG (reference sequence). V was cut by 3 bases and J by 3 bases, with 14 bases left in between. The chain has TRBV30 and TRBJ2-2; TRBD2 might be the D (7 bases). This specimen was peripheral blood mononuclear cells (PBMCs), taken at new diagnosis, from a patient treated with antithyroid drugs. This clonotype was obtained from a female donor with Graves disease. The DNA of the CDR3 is TGTGCCTGGAGGAGGGACTACAGGGACACCGGGGAGCTGTTTTTT. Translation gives CAWRRDYRDTGELFF.